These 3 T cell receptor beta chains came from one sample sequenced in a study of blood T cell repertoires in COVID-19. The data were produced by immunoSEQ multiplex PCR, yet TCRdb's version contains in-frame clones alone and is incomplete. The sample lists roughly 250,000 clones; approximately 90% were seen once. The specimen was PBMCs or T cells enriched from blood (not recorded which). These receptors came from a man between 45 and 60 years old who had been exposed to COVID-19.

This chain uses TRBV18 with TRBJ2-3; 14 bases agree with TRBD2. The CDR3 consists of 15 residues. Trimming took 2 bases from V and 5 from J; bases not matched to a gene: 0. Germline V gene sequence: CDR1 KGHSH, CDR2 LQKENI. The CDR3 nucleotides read TGTGCCAGCTCACCAGGGACTAGCGGGAGAGATACGCAGTATTTT. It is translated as CASSPGTSGRDTQYF.

CDR3: CASSQDLGSQAFF. The CDR3 nucleotides are TGTGCCAGCAGCCAAGATCTAGGAAGTCAAGCTTTCTTT. V gene TRBV3-1 (or the pseudogene TRBV3-2) combines with J gene TRBJ1-1; D remains unclear. Trimming took off 0 bases at V and 9 bases at J, with 11 bases between the two ends. The CDR3 runs 13 residues. Germline V gene data show CDR1 as LGHDT and CDR2 as YNNKEL (reference sequence).

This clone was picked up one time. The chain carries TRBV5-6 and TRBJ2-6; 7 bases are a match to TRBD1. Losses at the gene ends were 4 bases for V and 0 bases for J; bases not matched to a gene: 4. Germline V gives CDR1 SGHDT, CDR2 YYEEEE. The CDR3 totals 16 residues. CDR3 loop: CASSKGQFSGANVLTF. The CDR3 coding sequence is TGTGCCAGCAGCAAGGGACAGTTCTCTGGGGCCAACGTCCTGACTTTC.